The 18 T cell receptor beta chains given below trace back to one sample, sequenced in a study of identical twins (dated by TCRdb to 2015 to 2016). The library was produced with 5' RACE. The instrument was an Illumina HiSeq 2000. TCRdb reran the public reads through fastp at Q25 and MiXCR, keeping productive beta chains. Entries are consolidated by CDR3 protein sequence, retaining the most common genes and DNA. The sample has hundreds of thousands of distinct CDR3 sequences on record, approximately 20% of them singletons. The top ten constitute more than 0.4% of the sample. These same records also appear under a second study, on yellow fever vaccine responses in identical twins.

The sequenced sample consisted of CD4+ T cells sorted from blood. The receptor source for this set is a woman aged 18-29 years in good health.

This clonotype was picked up a small number of times. The gene calls are TRBV7-8 and TRBJ2-7; D possibly corresponds to TRBD1 (6 bases). This CDR3 contains 14 residues. The germline gives CDR1 SGHVS, CDR2 FQNEAQ. Deletions cut 1 base from V and 6 bases from J, with 13 bases between. CDR3 coding DNA: TGTGCCAGCAGCTTAGACAGGGCTTATGGCGAGCAGTACTTC. This encodes CASSLDRAYGEQYF. The full variable domain, in which reference TRBV7-8 and TRBJ2-7 provide the parts outside the CDR3, is GAGVSQSPRYKVAKRGQDVALRCDPISGHVSLFWYQQALGQGPEFLTYFQNEAQLDKSGLPSDRFFAERPEGSVSTLKIQRTQQEDSAVYLCASSLDRAYGEQYFGPGTRLTVT.

A few counts support this clonotype. The V and J genes are TRBV4-1 and TRBJ2-2; D may be TRBD1 or TRBD2 (5 bases each). Germline V gene lookup returns CDR1 MGHRA and CDR2 YSYEKL. Trimming left V 4 bases short and J 2 bases short, with 11 bases between. The CDR3 is 15 residues long. CDR3 DNA: TGCGCCAGCAGCCCCCGGGACCTTAACACCGGGGAGCTGTTTTTT. It codes for CASSPRDLNTGELFF.

The table lists this clonotype with many counts. This chain connects TRBV24-1 to TRBJ2-1, with 13 bases identical to TRBD2. The V segment lost 4 bases and the J segment 7 bases; nucleotides outside the gene matches: 9. This CDR3 comprises 17 residues. Germline assignment: CDR1 KGHDR and CDR2 SFDVKD. This CDR3 is CATSDPRTSGSGNEQFF. The CDR3 coding sequence is TGTGCCACCAGTGACCCGAGGACTAGCGGGAGTGGTAATGAGCAGTTCTTC.

This sequence joins TRBV20-1 and TRBJ2-6; no definite D call. The CDR3 runs 12 residues. Germline V gives CDR1 DFQATT, CDR2 SNEGSKA (reference sequence). The CDR3 here is CSVPNGANVLTF. CDR3 coding DNA: TGCAGCGTACCTAACGGGGCCAACGTCCTGACTTTC.

This clonotype was counted a few times. The gene calls are TRBV20-1 and TRBJ2-3; D perhaps matches TRBD1 (6 bases). Looked up from germline, CDR1 is DFQATT and CDR2 is SNEGSKA (reference sequence). CDR3 length: 14 amino acids. The V end was cut by 3 bases, the J end by 6 bases, with 16 bases between. The CDR3 reads CSASNFGGLDTQYF. The CDR3 DNA is TGCAGTGCTAGTAATTTTGGGGGCCTGGATACGCAGTATTTT.

The V call is TRBV7-3, the J call TRBJ2-1; 8 bases agree with TRBD2. V shed 2 bases, J shed 5 bases, and the junction held 5 bases outside the gene matches. This CDR3 has 15 amino acids. Germline V gene lookup returns CDR1 SGHTA and CDR2 FQGTGA. DNA for the CDR3: TGTGCCAGCAGCTTACTCGGGAGGGTTAACAATGAGCAGTTCTTC. Protein: CASSLLGRVNNEQFF.

V gene TRBV5-8 combines with J gene TRBJ2-7, with 9 bases fitting TRBD2. V gave up 4 bases and J gave up 5 bases; unmatched junction bases: 13. Germline V gene lookup returns CDR1 SGHTS and CDR2 YDEGEE. The CDR3 contains 16 residues. This chain's CDR3 is CASSKNPGLAADEQYF. The CDR3 coding sequence is TGTGCCAGCAGCAAAAACCCGGGACTAGCTGCCGACGAGCAGTACTTC.

This clonotype was observed a few times. The rearrangement joins TRBV12-3 or TRBV12-4 to TRBJ2-5; 13 bases line up with TRBD2. This CDR3 comprises 15 residues. The V and J ends lost 6 bases and 5 bases, in that order; junction bases with no gene match: 6. The CDR3 nucleotides are TGTGCCAGCAGGATTACTAGCGGGAGGGGGGAGACCCAGTACTTC. It specifies CASRITSGRGETQYF.

This clonotype has only a few counts. This rearrangement joins TRBV12-3 or TRBV12-4 to TRBJ2-1, with 9 nucleotides matching TRBD2. J lost 5 bases, V lost 3 bases, and 11 bases had no gene match. The CDR3 is made up of 17 amino acids. CDR3 nucleotide sequence: TGTGCCAGCAGTTTTAAGCGGGAGGCCCGATTCGACAATGAGCAGTTCTTC. Protein: CASSFKREARFDNEQFF.

The chain has TRBV12-3 or TRBV12-4 and TRBJ2-6; D remains unclear. There are 18 residues in the CDR3. Trimming pared 2 bases from V and 0 bases from J, leaving 14 bases between. CDR3 amino acids: CASSLSPLWDSGANVLTF. DNA of the CDR3: TGTGCCAGCAGTTTAAGCCCCCTTTGGGACTCTGGGGCCAACGTCCTGACTTTC.

This clonotype was found once. This chain joins TRBV12-3 or TRBV12-4 and TRBJ1-5; no firm D call. Trimming removed 5 bases from V and 5 bases from J, with 10 bases in between. This CDR3 has 13 amino acids. In DNA, the CDR3 is TGTGCCAGCAGTCACCGGCTGGATCAGCCCCAGCATTTT. As protein: CASSHRLDQPQHF.

The sample holds a few counts of this clonotype. This CDR3 reads CASTLAPHNEQFF. In DNA, the CDR3 is TGTGCCAGCACCCTGGCTCCCCACAATGAGCAGTTCTTC. This chain links TRBV12-3 or TRBV12-4 with TRBJ2-1; unclear D gene. CDR3 length equals 13 residues. V gave up 7 bases and J gave up 5 bases, with 12 bases separating them.

The V and J genes are TRBV5-1 and TRBJ1-1, with TRBD1 matching 9 bases. Looked up from germline, CDR1 is SGHRS and CDR2 is YFSETQ. CDR3 size: 16 residues. Unmatched junction bases numbered 7, after V lost 3 bases and J lost 1 base. The CDR3 sequence is CASSWNTGGENTEAFF. CDR3 nucleotides: TGCGCCAGCAGCTGGAATACAGGGGGCGAGAACACTGAAGCTTTCTTT.

This clonotype was recorded many times. V and J are TRBV5-1 and TRBJ2-1; weak D call: TRBD1 (6 bases). Germline values: CDR1 SGHRS, CDR2 YFSETQ. The CDR3 spans 15 residues. Between the trimmed V and J ends, which lost 4 bases and 0 bases, there was a span of 11 bases. DNA for the CDR3: TGCGCCAGCAGCCGTACAGGGATCTCCTACAATGAGCAGTTCTTC. Amino acids: CASSRTGISYNEQFF.

This clonotype was seen a single time. J is TRBJ2-2 and V is TRBV5-1; D may be TRBD2 (6 bases). Per the germline V gene, CDR1 is SGHRS and CDR2 is YFSETQ. Trimming shortened V by 6 bases and J by 4 bases, and 16 bases separated the two germline ends. The CDR3 is 15 amino acids. The CDR3 DNA reads as TGCGCCAGCACTCCGATGGGGGGAAGCACCGGGGAGCTGTTTTTT. It yields the protein CASTPMGGSTGELFF.

This clonotype was observed a few times. CDR3: CASSPQGEDYGYTF. The CDR3 DNA sequence: TGTGCCAGCAGCCCCCAGGGGGAGGACTATGGCTACACCTTC. This rearrangement joins TRBV4-2 to TRBJ1-2; TRBD1 matches at 7 bases. Germline assignment: CDR1 LGHNA and CDR2 YNFKEQ. This CDR3 contains 14 residues. The J segment lost 3 bases and the V segment lost 4 bases, leaving 5 bases of the junction unmatched.

This sequence joins TRBV3-1 and TRBJ2-5; D gene ambiguous. Looked up from germline, CDR1 is LGHDT and CDR2 is YNNKEL (reference sequence). V shed 1 base and J shed 5 bases, with 8 bases lying between them. The CDR3 sequence is 13 residues long. CDR3 protein: CASSQGVDETQYF. DNA of the CDR3: TGTGCCAGCAGCCAAGGGGTAGATGAGACCCAGTACTTC.

This sequence joins TRBV15 and TRBJ2-2, with a tentative D call TRBD1 (7 bases). Deletions cut 4 bases from V and 7 bases from J, with 19 bases between. CDR3 length: 16 residues. The germline V gene has CDR1 LNHNV and CDR2 YYDKDF (reference sequence). CDR3 bases: TGTGCCACCAGCATCTGGGGGGACAGACTCGGCGGGGAGCTGTTTTTT. It encodes CATSIWGDRLGGELFF.